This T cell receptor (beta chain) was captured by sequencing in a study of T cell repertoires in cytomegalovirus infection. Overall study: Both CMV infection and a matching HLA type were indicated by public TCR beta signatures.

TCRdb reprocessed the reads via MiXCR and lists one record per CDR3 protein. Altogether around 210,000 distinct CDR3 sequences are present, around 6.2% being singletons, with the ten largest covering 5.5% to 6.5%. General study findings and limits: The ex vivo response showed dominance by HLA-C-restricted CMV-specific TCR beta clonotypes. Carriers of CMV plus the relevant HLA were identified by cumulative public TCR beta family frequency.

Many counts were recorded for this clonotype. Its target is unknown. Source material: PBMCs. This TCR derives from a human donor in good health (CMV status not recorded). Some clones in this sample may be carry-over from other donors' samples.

CDR3 DNA: TGTGCCACCAGCAGAGATCGAGGGGTGATACCCTATGGCTACACCTTC. Protein sequence: CATSRDRGVIPYGYTF. The chain has TRBV15 and TRBJ1-2, with a possible D match to TRBD1 (5 bases). The germline V gene has CDR1 LNHNV and CDR2 YYDKDF (reference sequence). With 0 bases removed from V and 4 bases from J, the gap between germline ends came to 15 bases. The CDR3 sequence is 16 residues long.